This T cell receptor beta chain stems from a study of CD4 T cells in relation to SARS-CoV-2 and coronaviruses. Study summary: Negative control cultures got HIV-1 Nef peptides or no peptide.

Before the COVID-19 pandemic, during about 2010-2018, CD4+ T cells were taken from unexposed donors. After approximately ten days of culture, CD4+ T cells were isolated. On days 3 and 7, cultures got half fresh IL-2 medium. The CDR3 contains 14 residues. The germline CDR1 and CDR2 sequences are MNHNS and SASEGT. Trimming removed 3 bases at V and 2 bases at J, with 9 bases between. Regarding this clone: The antigen remains undetermined.

Profiled with immunoSEQ multiplex PCR; TCRdb holds only in-frame clones, not every one. The table has about 20,000 clones, roughly 72% seen once. The clonotype was recovered from a human donor in good health. The sequencing sample was made of CD4+ T cells from PBMCs, cultured in vitro. The chain recombines TRBV6-1 with TRBJ2-3; D call uncertain. The CDR3 sequence is CASSDPPHTDTQYF. CDR3 nucleotide sequence: TGTGCCAGCAGTGATCCCCCCCACACAGATACGCAGTATTTT.